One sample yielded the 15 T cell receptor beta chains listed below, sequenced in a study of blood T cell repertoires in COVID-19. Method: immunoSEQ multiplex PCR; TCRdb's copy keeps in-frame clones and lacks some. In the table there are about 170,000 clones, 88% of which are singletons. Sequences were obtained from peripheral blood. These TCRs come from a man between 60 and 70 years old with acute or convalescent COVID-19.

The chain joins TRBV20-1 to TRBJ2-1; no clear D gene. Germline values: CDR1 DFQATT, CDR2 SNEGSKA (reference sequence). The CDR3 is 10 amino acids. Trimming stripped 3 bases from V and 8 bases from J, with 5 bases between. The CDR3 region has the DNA TGCAGTGCTAGCAGTGATGAGCAGTTCTTC. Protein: CSASSDEQFF.

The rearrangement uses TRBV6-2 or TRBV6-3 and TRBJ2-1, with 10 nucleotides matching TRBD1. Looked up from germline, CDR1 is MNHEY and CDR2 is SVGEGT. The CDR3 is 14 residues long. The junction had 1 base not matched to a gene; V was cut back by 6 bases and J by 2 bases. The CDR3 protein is CASSGQGAYNEQFF. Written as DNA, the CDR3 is TGTGCCAGCAGCGGACAGGGGGCCTACAATGAGCAGTTCTTC.

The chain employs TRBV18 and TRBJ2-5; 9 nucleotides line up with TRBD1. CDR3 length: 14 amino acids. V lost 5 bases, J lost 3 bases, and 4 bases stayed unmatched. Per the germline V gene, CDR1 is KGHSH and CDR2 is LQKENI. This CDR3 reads CASSGDRAKETQYF. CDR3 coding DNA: TGTGCCAGCTCAGGGGACAGGGCCAAAGAGACCCAGTACTTC.

This CDR3 reads CASSQGQGASYGYTF. The CDR3 DNA sequence: TGCGCCAGCAGCCAAGGACAGGGGGCTTCATATGGCTACACCTTC. This rearrangement joins TRBV4-3 to TRBJ1-2; 10 bases are shared with TRBD1. This CDR3 has 15 residues. The V and J ends lost 1 base and 5 bases, in that order; junction bases with no gene match: 4. Germline V gene lookup returns CDR1 LGHNA and CDR2 YSLEER.

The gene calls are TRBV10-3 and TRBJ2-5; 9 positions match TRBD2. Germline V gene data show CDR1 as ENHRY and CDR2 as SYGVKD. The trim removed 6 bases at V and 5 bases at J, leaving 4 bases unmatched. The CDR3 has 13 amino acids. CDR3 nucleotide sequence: TGTGCCATCAGGATAGCGGGGGCTGAGACCCAGTACTTC. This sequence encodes CAIRIAGAETQYF.

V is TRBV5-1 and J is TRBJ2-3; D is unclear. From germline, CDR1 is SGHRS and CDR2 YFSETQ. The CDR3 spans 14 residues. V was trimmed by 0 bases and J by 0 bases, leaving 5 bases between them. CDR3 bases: TGCGCCAGCAGCTTGGAACGGAGCACAGATACGCAGTATTTT. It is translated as CASSLERSTDTQYF. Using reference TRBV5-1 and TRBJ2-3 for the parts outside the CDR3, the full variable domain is KAGVTQTPRYLIKTRGQQVTLSCSPISGHRSVSWYQQTPGQGLQFLFEYFSETQRNKGNFPGRFSGRQFSNSRSEMNVSTLELGDSALYLCASSLERSTDTQYFGPGTRLTVL.

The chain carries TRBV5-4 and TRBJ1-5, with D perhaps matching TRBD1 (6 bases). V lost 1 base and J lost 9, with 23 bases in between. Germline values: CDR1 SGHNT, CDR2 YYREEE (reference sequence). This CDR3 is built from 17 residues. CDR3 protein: CASSLSNNRESFGPQHF. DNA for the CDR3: TGTGCCAGCAGCTTGTCGAATAACAGGGAAAGTTTCGGGCCCCAGCATTTT.

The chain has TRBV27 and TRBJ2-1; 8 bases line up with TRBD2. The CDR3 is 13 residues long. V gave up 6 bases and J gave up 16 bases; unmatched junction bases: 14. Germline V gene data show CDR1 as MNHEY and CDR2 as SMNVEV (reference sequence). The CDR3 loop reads CASSPGRAKLGFF. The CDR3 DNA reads TGTGCCAGCAGCCCCGGGAGGGCCAAACTCGGTTTCTTC.

The CDR3 DNA is TGTGCCAGCAGCCACGCGGAGGAAGCTTTCTTT. It codes for CASSHAEEAFF. V is TRBV6-5 and J is TRBJ1-1; D gene unclear. The germline V and J ends were trimmed by 6 bases and 8 bases, with 10 bases remaining between them. Germline V gives CDR1 MNHEY, CDR2 SVGAGI. The CDR3 covers 11 residues.

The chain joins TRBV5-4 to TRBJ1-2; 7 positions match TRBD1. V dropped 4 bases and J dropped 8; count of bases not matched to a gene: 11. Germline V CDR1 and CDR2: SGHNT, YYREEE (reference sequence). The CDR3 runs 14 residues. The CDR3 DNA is TGTGCCAGCAGCCTCCCGACAGGGACGGGAGGCTACACCTTC. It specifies CASSLPTGTGGYTF.

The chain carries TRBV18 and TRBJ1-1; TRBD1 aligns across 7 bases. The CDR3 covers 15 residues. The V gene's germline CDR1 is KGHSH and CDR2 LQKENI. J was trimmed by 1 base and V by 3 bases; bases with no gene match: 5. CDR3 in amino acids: CASSPGQARNTEAFF. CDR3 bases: TGTGCCAGCTCACCTGGACAGGCAAGGAACACTGAAGCTTTCTTT.

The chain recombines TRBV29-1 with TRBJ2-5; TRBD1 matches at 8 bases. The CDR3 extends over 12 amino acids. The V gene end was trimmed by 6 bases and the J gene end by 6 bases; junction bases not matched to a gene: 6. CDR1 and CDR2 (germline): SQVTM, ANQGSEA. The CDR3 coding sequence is TGCAGCGTCGGACAGGGCGGAAAGACCCAGTACTTC. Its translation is CSVGQGGKTQYF.

The CDR3 spells CASSLDPSGGGYNEQFF. As DNA, the CDR3 is TGCGCCAGCAGCTTGGATCCTAGCGGGGGAGGCTACAATGAGCAGTTCTTC. This chain connects TRBV5-1 to TRBJ2-1; TRBD2 agrees at 10 bases. The CDR3 has 17 residues. Germline CDR1 reads SGHRS; CDR2 reads YFSETQ. Losses at the gene ends were 0 bases for V and 3 bases for J; bases not matched to a gene: 6.

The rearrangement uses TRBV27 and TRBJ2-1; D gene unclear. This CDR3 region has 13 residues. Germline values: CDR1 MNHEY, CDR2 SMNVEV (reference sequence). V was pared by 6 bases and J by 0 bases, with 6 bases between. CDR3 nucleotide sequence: TGTGCCAGCAGCGCGAGCTCCTACAATGAGCAGTTCTTC. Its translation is CASSASSYNEQFF.

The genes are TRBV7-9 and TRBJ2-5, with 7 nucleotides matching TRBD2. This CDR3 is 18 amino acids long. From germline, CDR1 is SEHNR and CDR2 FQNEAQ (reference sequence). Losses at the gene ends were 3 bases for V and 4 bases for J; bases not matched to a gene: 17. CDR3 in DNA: TGTGCCAGCAGCTTTCGCGGGGGAGTCGGGACGGAACCAGAGACCCAGTACTTC. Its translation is CASSFRGGVGTEPETQYF.